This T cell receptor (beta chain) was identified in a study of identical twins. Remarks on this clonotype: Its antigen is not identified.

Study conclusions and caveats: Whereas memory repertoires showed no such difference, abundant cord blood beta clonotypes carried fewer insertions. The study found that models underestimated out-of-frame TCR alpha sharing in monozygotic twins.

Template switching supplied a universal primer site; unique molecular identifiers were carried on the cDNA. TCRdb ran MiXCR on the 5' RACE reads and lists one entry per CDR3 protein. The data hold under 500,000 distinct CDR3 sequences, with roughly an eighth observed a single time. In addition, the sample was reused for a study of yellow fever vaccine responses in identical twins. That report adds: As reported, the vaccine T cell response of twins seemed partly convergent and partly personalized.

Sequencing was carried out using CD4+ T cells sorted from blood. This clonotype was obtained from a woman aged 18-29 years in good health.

The CDR3 DNA reads as TGTGCCAGCAGTACCCGGGCCTCATCCTACGAGCAGTACTTC. It codes for CASSTRASSYEQYF. The chain joins TRBV7-8 to TRBJ2-7, with unresolved D. This CDR3 contains 14 residues. Germline V gene lookup returns CDR1 SGHVS and CDR2 FQNEAQ. Trimming shortened V by 6 bases and J by 1 base, and 13 bases separated the two germline ends.